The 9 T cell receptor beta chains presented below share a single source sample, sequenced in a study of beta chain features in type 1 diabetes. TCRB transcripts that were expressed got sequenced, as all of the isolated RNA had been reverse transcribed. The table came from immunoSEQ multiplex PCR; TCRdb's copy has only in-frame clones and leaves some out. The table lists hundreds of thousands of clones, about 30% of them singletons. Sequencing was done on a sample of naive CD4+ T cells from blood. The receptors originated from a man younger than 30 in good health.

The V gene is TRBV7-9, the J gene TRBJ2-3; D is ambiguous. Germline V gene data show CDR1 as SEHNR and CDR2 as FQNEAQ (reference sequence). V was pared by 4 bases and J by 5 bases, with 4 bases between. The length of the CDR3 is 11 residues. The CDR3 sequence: CASSWGDTQYF. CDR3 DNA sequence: TGTGCCAGCAGCTGGGGAGATACGCAGTATTTT.

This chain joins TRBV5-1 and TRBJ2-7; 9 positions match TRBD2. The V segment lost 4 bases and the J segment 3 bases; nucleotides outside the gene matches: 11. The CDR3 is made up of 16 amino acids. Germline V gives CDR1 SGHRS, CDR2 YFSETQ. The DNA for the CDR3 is TGCGCCAGCAGCCCGCAGGGACTAGCACTTCTCTACGAGCAGTACTTC. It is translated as CASSPQGLALLYEQYF.

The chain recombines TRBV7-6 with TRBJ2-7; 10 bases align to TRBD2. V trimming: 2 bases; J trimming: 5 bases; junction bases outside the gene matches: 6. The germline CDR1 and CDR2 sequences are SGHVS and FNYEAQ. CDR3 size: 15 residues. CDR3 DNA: TGTGCCAGCAGCTTATTCGCTAGCGGGAGCGACGAGCAGTACTTC. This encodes CASSLFASGSDEQYF. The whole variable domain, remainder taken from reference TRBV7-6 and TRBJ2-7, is GAGVSQSPRYKVTKRGQDVALRCDPISGHVSLYWYRQALGQGPEFLTYFNYEAQQDKSGLPNDRFSAERPEGSISTLTIQRTEQRDSAMYRCASSLFASGSDEQYFGPGTRLTVT.

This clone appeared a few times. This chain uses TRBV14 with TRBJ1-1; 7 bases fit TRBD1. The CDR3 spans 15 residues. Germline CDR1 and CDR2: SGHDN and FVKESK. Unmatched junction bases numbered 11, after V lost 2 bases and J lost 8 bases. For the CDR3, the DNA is TGTGCCAGCAGCCAAAGTACCCTGACAGGGAGGGAAGCTTTCTTT. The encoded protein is CASSQSTLTGREAFF.

The CDR3 loop reads CAWSRVRQGVISYNEQFF. As DNA, the CDR3 is TGTGCCTGGAGTAGGGTCCGGCAGGGGGTTATCTCCTACAATGAGCAGTTCTTC. The chain combines TRBV30 with TRBJ2-1, with TRBD1 matching 7 bases. The V gene end was trimmed by 2 bases and the J gene end by 0 bases; junction bases not matched to a gene: 13. CDR1 and CDR2 (germline): GTSNPN, SVGIG (reference sequence). The CDR3 spans 18 residues.

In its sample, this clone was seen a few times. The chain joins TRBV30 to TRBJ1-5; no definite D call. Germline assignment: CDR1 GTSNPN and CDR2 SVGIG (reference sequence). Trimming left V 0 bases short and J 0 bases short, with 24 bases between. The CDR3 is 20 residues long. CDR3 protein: CAWSVPGRSFGTDSNQPQHF. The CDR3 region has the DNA TGTGCCTGGAGTGTACCTGGTCGGAGCTTCGGAACAGATAGCAATCAGCCCCAGCATTTT.

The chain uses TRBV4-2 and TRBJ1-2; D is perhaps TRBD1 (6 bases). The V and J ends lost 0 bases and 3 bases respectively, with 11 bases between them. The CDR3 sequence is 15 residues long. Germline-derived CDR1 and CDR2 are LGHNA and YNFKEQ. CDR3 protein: CASSQDVQGYYGYTF. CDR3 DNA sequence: TGTGCCAGCAGCCAAGACGTACAGGGTTACTATGGCTACACCTTC.

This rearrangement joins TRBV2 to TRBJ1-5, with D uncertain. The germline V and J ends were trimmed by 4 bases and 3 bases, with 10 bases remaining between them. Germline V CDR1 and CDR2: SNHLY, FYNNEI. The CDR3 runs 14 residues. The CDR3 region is CASSGQVANQPQHF. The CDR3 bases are TGTGCCAGCAGTGGGCAGGTTGCCAATCAGCCCCAGCATTTT.

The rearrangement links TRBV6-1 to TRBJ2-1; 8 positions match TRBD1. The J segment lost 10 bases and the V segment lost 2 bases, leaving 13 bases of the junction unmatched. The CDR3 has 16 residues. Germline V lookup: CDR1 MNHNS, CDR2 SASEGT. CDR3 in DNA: TGTGCCAGCAGTGAACCCCCCGTGACAGGGGCATGCGAGCAGTTCTTC. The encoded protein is CASSEPPVTGACEQFF.